The 14 T cell receptor beta chains listed next were all sequenced from one sample in a study of blood T cell repertoires in COVID-19. This table comes from immunoSEQ multiplex PCR, and its TCRdb copy is limited to in-frame clones, with some not included. The repertoire has 89,000 or so clones, roughly 82% of them found once; the top ten carry approximately 8%. Input material: peripheral blood. These receptors were obtained from a man in his fifties or sixties with active COVID-19.

This clone was seen once. The chain couples TRBV29-1 to TRBJ2-5; D is unresolved. Germline V CDR1 and CDR2: SQVTM, ANQGSEA. Between the trimmed V and J ends, which lost 0 bases and 5 bases, there was a span of 16 bases. This CDR3 comprises 15 residues. The DNA of the CDR3 is TGCAGCGTTGAAGATGGGTCAGGCCCACAGGAGACCCAGTACTTC. Translating gives CSVEDGSGPQETQYF.

The chain is built from TRBV24-1 and TRBJ2-5; 12 bases align to TRBD2. Germline-derived CDR1 and CDR2 are KGHDR and SFDVKD. The junction had 3 bases not matched to a gene; V was cut back by 2 bases and J by 0 bases. CDR3 length: 17 residues. CDR3 in amino acids: CATSDYRLAGDQETQYF. CDR3 nucleotides: TGTGCCACCAGTGATTATCGACTAGCGGGGGACCAAGAGACCCAGTACTTC.

The chain combines TRBV28 with TRBJ1-1; the D gene is possibly TRBD1 (6 bases). The germline CDR1 and CDR2 sequences are MDHEN and SYDVKM. Deletions cut 6 bases from V and 4 bases from J, with 12 bases between. CDR3 size: 13 residues. In DNA form, the CDR3 reads TGTGCCAGCAGCTCGGGACACCGCACTGAAGCTTTCTTT. Encoded protein: CASSSGHRTEAFF.

The J gene is TRBJ2-2, the V gene TRBV28; 7 positions match TRBD1. V lost 7 bases, J lost 7 bases, and 6 bases stayed unmatched. This CDR3 contains 13 residues. The germline V gene encodes CDR1 MDHEN and CDR2 SYDVKM. The CDR3 DNA follows: TGTGCCAGCAAGAAGGGGGCGTTCGGGGAGCTGTTTTTT. Translated, it gives CASKKGAFGELFF.

The chain recombines TRBV5-6 with TRBJ2-3; no clear D. The CDR3 totals 14 residues. Germline V gene data show CDR1 as SGHDT and CDR2 as YYEEEE. V gave up 0 bases and J gave up 3 bases, with 8 bases separating them. The CDR3 here is CASSLVAVTDTQYF. The CDR3 DNA follows: TGTGCCAGCAGCTTGGTTGCGGTAACAGATACGCAGTATTTT.

The CDR3 here is CASNLEGDEQFF. The CDR3 DNA sequence: TGTGCCAGCAACTTGGAGGGTGATGAGCAGTTCTTC. The chain has TRBV9 and TRBJ2-1, with a possible D match to TRBD2 (6 bases). The CDR3 covers 12 residues. V was cut by 6 bases and J by 8 bases, with 12 bases left in between. Germline V CDR1 and CDR2: SGDLS, YYNGEE.

The chain employs TRBV4-2 and TRBJ2-3, with 9 positions matching TRBD1. Per germline, CDR1 LGHNA and CDR2 YNFKEQ. CDR3 length: 21 residues. V dropped 2 bases and J dropped 8; count of bases not matched to a gene: 26. CDR3 amino acids: CASSQNPVGGTGMSRSTTQYF. The DNA for the CDR3 is TGTGCCAGCAGCCAAAACCCAGTTGGGGGGACAGGGATGTCCCGTTCGACTACGCAGTATTTT.

The CDR3 protein is CASTLGPRAGDLEAFF. The CDR3 nucleotides read TGTGCCAGCACCCTCGGACCGAGGGCCGGAGATCTTGAAGCTTTCTTT. The chain combines TRBV28 with TRBJ1-1; no clear D gene. The V gene's germline CDR1 is MDHEN and CDR2 SYDVKM. V lost 7 bases and J lost 7, with 25 bases in between. This CDR3 has 16 residues. Combining the CDR3 with reference TRBV28 and TRBJ1-1 gives the whole variable domain DVKVTQSSRYLVKRTGEKVFLECVQDMDHENMFWYRQDPGLGLRLIYFSYDVKMKEKGDIPEGYSVSREKKERFSLILESASTNQTSMYLCASTLGPRAGDLEAFFGQGTRLTVV.

The chain combines TRBV7-6 with TRBJ2-1; TRBD2 matches 15 bases. This CDR3 has 17 residues. V was pared by 4 bases and J by 4 bases, with 5 bases of the junction left unmatched. Germline V gene sequence: CDR1 SGHVS, CDR2 FNYEAQ. CDR3 sequence reads: CASSSTGLAGGYNEQFF. The CDR3 DNA follows: TGTGCCAGCAGCTCCACCGGACTAGCGGGGGGGTACAATGAGCAGTTCTTC.

V gene TRBV28 combines with J gene TRBJ2-3; TRBD1 aligns across 7 bases. Per the germline V gene, CDR1 is MDHEN and CDR2 is SYDVKM. This CDR3 region has 15 residues. The trim removed 5 bases at V and 4 bases at J, leaving 9 bases unmatched. In nucleotides, the CDR3 is TGTGCCAGCAGTCCCCAAAGGGGGCCGTCAGATACGCAGTATTTT. Its protein is CASSPQRGPSDTQYF.

V gene TRBV18 combines with J gene TRBJ2-5; D perhaps matches TRBD1 (6 bases). CDR3 size: 14 residues. Germline V lookup: CDR1 KGHSH, CDR2 LQKENI. V lost 3 bases and J 5 bases, leaving 13 bases between the germline ends. The CDR3 reads CASSPDRLQETQYF. The CDR3 coding sequence is TGTGCCAGCTCACCCGACAGGCTACAGGAGACCCAGTACTTC.

This clone appeared a few times. The chain carries TRBV30 and TRBJ1-5, with D tentatively TRBD1 (5 bases). Per the germline V gene, CDR1 is GTSNPN and CDR2 is SVGIG (reference sequence). The length of the CDR3 is 14 residues. Trimming pared 6 bases from V and 0 bases from J, leaving 12 bases between. CDR3 sequence (DNA): TGTGCCTGTTCTTGGGGGGATAGCAATCAGCCCCAGCATTTT. It is translated as CACSWGDSNQPQHF.

The chain is built from TRBV28 and TRBJ1-2; 7 nucleotides align to TRBD1. The junction had 7 bases not matched to a gene; V was cut back by 4 bases and J by 5 bases. Looked up from germline, CDR1 is MDHEN and CDR2 is SYDVKM. The CDR3 runs to 14 residues. The CDR3 reads CASSSTGTAYGYTF. The CDR3 bases are TGTGCCAGCAGTTCCACCGGGACAGCTTATGGCTACACCTTC.

The chain carries TRBV6-5 and TRBJ2-1, with a weak D call TRBD2 (6 bases). With 4 bases removed from V and 7 bases from J, the gap between germline ends came to 17 bases. The CDR3 loop spans 15 amino acids. The germline V gene has CDR1 MNHEY and CDR2 SVGAGI. CDR3 in amino acids: CASSSRRALINEQFF. In DNA form, the CDR3 reads TGTGCCAGCAGTTCCCGGAGGGCTTTAATAAATGAGCAGTTCTTC.